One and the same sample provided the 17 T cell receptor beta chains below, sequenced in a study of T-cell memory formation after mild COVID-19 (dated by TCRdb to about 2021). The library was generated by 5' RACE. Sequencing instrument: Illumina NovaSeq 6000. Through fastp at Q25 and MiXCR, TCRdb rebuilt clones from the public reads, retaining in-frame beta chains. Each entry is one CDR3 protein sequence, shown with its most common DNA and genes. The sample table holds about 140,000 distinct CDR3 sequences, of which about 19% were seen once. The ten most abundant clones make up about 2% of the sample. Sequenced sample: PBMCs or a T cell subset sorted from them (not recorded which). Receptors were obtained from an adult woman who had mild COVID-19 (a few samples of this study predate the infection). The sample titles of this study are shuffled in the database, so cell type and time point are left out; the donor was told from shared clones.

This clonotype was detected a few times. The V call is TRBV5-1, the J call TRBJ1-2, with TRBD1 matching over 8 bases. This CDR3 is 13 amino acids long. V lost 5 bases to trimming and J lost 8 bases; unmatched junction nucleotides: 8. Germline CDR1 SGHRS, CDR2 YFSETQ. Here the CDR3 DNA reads TGCGCCAGCAGACGTACAGGGGGAAACGGCTACACCTTC. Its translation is CASRRTGGNGYTF.

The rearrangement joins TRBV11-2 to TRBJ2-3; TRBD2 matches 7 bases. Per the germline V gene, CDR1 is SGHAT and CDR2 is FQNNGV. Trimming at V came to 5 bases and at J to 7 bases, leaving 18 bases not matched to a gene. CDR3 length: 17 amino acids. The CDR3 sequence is CASSPQAPAFSGNTQYF. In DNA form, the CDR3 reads TGTGCCAGCAGCCCACAAGCACCTGCATTCAGCGGGAATACGCAGTATTTT.

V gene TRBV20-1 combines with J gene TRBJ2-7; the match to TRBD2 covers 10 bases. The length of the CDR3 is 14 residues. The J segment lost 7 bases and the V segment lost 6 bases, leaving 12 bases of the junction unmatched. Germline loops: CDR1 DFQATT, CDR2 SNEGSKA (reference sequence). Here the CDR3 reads CSALRAGGPGEQYF. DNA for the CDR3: TGCAGTGCCCTACGAGCGGGAGGGCCGGGAGAGCAGTACTTC.

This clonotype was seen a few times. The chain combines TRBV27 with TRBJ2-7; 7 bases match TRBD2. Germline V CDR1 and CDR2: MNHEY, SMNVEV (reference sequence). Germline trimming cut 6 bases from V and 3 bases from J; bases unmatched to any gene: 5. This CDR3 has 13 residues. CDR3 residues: CASSIGLGYEQYF. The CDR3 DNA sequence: TGTGCCAGCAGCATTGGACTAGGCTACGAGCAGTACTTC.

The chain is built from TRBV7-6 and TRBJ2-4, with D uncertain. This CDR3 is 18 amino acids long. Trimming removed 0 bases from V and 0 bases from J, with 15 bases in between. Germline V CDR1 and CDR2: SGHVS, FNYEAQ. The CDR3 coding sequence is TGTGCCAGCAGCTTAGCGCCCCGAGTCCCTCTAGCCAAAAACATTCAGTACTTC. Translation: CASSLAPRVPLAKNIQYF.

CDR3 nucleotides: TGTGCCAGCAGTGAATCGAGACAGGATAGCAATCAGCCCCAGCATTTT. Amino acids: CASSESRQDSNQPQHF. V is TRBV25-1 and J is TRBJ1-5; D is possibly TRBD1 (6 bases). The CDR3 has 16 amino acids. Between the trimmed V and J ends, which lost 1 base and 0 bases, there was a span of 10 bases. Germline assignment: CDR1 MGHDK and CDR2 SYGVNS.

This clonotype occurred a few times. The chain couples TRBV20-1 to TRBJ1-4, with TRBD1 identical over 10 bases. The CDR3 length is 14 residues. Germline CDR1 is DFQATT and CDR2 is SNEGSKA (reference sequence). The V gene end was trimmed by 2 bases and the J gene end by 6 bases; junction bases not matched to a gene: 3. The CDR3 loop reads CSARPGQGHEKLFF. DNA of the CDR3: TGCAGTGCTAGACCGGGACAGGGGCATGAAAAACTGTTTTTT.

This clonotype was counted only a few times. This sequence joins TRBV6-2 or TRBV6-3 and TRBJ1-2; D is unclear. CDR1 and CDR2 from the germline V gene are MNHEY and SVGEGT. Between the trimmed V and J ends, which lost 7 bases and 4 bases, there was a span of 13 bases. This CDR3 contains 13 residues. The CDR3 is CASTSNSGYGYTF. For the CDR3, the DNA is TGTGCCAGCACCTCTAACAGCGGCTATGGCTACACCTTC.

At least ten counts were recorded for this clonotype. The CDR3 DNA sequence: TGTGCCAGCAGCTTATCAGGGAATAATTCACCCCTCCACTTT. This encodes CASSLSGNNSPLHF. The chain joins TRBV7-9 to TRBJ1-6, with D possibly matching TRBD1 (5 bases). The CDR3 runs to 14 residues. V dropped 2 bases and J dropped 5 bases, with 7 bases sitting between them. Germline V gives CDR1 SEHNR, CDR2 FQNEAQ (reference sequence).

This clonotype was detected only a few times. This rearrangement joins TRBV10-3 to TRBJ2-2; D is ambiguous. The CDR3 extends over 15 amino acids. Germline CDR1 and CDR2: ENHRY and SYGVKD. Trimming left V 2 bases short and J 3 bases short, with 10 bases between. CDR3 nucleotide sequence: TGTGCCATCAGTGAGGGTCCACCGGACACCGGGGAGCTGTTTTTT. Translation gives CAISEGPPDTGELFF.

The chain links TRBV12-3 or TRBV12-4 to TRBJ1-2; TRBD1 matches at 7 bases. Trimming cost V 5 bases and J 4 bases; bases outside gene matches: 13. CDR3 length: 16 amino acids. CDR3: CASSTLRDRSTYGYTF. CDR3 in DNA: TGTGCCAGCAGTACACTCCGGGACAGATCAACCTATGGCTACACCTTC.

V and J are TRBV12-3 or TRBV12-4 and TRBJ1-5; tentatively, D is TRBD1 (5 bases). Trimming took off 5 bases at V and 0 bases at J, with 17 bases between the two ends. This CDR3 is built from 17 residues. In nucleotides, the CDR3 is TGTGCCAGCAGTAGGACCTCGGGACTGTATAGCAATCAGCCCCAGCATTTT. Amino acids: CASSRTSGLYSNQPQHF.

CDR3 residues: CASSLDGSGVSWNEQYF. CDR3 nucleotide sequence: TGTGCCAGCAGCTTGGATGGTAGCGGGGTGTCGTGGAACGAGCAGTACTTC. This chain uses TRBV5-6 with TRBJ2-7; 8 bases match TRBD2. The CDR3 has 17 residues. CDR1 and CDR2 from the germline V gene are SGHDT and YYEEEE. The V and J ends lost 0 bases and 5 bases, in that order; junction bases with no gene match: 13.

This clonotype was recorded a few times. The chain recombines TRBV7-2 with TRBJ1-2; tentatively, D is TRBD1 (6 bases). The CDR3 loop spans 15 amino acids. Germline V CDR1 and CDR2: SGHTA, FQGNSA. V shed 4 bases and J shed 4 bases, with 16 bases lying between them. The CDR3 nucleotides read TGTGCCAGCAGCTCCCGCGGAGGGGACACCTATGGCTACACCTTC. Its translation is CASSSRGGDTYGYTF. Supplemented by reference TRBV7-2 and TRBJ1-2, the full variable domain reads GAGVSQSPSNKVTEKGKDVELRCDPISGHTALYWYRQSLGQGLEFLIYFQGNSAPDKSGLPSDRFSAERTGGSVSTLTIQRTQQEDSAVYLCASSSRGGDTYGYTFGSGTRLTVV.

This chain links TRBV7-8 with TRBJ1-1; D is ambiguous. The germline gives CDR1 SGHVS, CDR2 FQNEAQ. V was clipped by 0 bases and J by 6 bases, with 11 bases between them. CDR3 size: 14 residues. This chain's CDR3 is CASSLASIHSEAFF. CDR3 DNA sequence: TGTGCCAGCAGCTTAGCCTCCATCCATTCTGAAGCTTTCTTT.

The CDR3 protein is CASSVSGSNQPQHF. CDR3 sequence (DNA): TGTGCCAGCAGTGTGTCAGGAAGCAATCAGCCCCAGCATTTT. The gene calls are TRBV2 and TRBJ1-5; D ambiguous. Germline V CDR1 and CDR2: SNHLY, FYNNEI. The CDR3 has 14 residues. V lost 4 bases, J lost 1 base, and 8 bases lay in between. Supplemented by reference TRBV2 and TRBJ1-5, the full variable domain reads EPEVTQTPSHQVTQMGQEVILRCVPISNHLYFYWYRQILGQKVEFLVSFYNNEISEKSEIFDDQFSVERPDGSNFTLKIRSTKLEDSAMYFCASSVSGSNQPQHFGDGTRLSIL.

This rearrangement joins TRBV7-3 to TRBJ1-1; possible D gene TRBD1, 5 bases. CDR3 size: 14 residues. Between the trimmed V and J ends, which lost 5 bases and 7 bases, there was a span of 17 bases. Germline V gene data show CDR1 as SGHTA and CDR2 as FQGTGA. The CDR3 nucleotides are TGTGCCAGCAGCCTAGGCCCCGGGACGATTGAAGCTTTCTTT. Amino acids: CASSLGPGTIEAFF.